A selection of T cell receptor beta chains follows, all from one sample in a study of T cells in narcolepsy. Repertoires were generated with immunoSEQ multiplex PCR, while TCRdb's copy carries only in-frame clones and drops some. Seen here are 25,000 to 30,000 clones, 87% observed once, and the top ten hold more than 0.75%. What was sequenced was memory (CD45RA-) CD4+ T cells from blood. The receptor set was obtained from a human donor in good health. The CDR3 runs from the conserved cysteine through the conserved F or W. The D gene is left open where the match is weak. Clone size, where shown, is once, few, many, or a class for clones that have expanded.

j_call clone_size d_call cdr3_length v_call cdr3_nt cdr3_aa
TRBJ1-5 . . 15 TRBV9 TGTGCCAGCAGCAAGGGGGGGTATAGCAATCAGCCCCAGCATTTT CASSKGGYSNQPQHF
TRBJ1-4 . . 13 TRBV4-1 TGCGCCAGCAGCCAAGATCAAGGGGCAGAACTGTTTTTT CASSQDQGAELFF
TRBJ1-2 . TRBD1 13 TRBV4-2 TGTGCCAGCAGCCAACGGACAGGGGTCGGCTACACCTTC CASSQRTGVGYTF
TRBJ1-3 . . 14 TRBV13 TGTGCCAGCAGCCGCACGAGCTCTGGAAACACCATATATTTT CASSRTSSGNTIYF
TRBJ2-1 . TRBD2 15 TRBV11-2 TGTGCCAGCAGCTCTCTAGCGGAGGGCTACAATGAGCAGTTCTTC CASSSLAEGYNEQFF
TRBJ1-5 . TRBD1 15 TRBV2 TGTGCCAGCAGTGAAGTGATACAGGGGCAACAGCCCCAGCATTTT CASSEVIQGQQPQHF
TRBJ2-7 . . 13 TRBV19 TGTGCCAGTATGGAGAGGAGCTCCTACGAGCAGTACTTC CASMERSSYEQYF
TRBJ1-5 . TRBD1 15 TRBV28 TGTGCCAGCAGAGGGAGGTGGACAGGTTCTCAGCCCCAGCATTTT CASRGRWTGSQPQHF
TRBJ1-1 . . 14 TRBV19 TGTGCCAGTAGTATTAAGGCAGGGCAGACTGAAGCTTTCTTT CASSIKAGQTEAFF
TRBJ2-2 once . 14 TRBV7-2 TGTGCCAGCAGCTTAGTTCTAAACACCGGGGAGCTGTTTTTT CASSLVLNTGELFF
TRBJ2-5 . TRBD1 13 TRBV7-2 TGTGCCAGCAGCCCACAGGGGATGGAGACCCAGTACTTC CASSPQGMETQYF
TRBJ1-5 once . 12 TRBV6-1 TGTGCCAGCAAGCTTGGTGATCAGCCCCAGCATTTT CASKLGDQPQHF
TRBJ2-7 . TRBD1 16 TRBV4-1 TGCGCCAGCAGCCGGGGGGAAGGGACAGGGGTTAACGAGCAGTACTTC CASSRGEGTGVNEQYF
TRBJ2-1 . . 14 TRBV19 TGTGCCAGTTCTCTCGGGACGACTAGGAATGAGCAGTTCTTC CASSLGTTRNEQFF
TRBJ1-3 few . 16 TRBV2 TGTGCCAGCAGTCTCCCCCAGGGCCTACTTCTAGGCACCATATATTTT CASSLPQGLLLGTIYF
TRBJ1-6 once TRBD1 15 TRBV9 TGTGCCAGCAGCTTCGGGACAGCCGATAATTCACCCCTCCACTTT CASSFGTADNSPLHF
TRBJ1-2 . . 16 TRBV19 TGTGCCAGTAGTATACGGGTTGTGGGACGTCCTCCTGGCTACACCTTC CASSIRVVGRPPGYTF
TRBJ1-1 . . 15 TRBV2 TGTGCCAGCAGTGAGGAGTACGGCCTGAACACTGAAGCTTTCTTT CASSEEYGLNTEAFF
TRBJ1-5 once TRBD1 15 TRBV7-2 TGTGCCAGCAGCTTAGATTCAGGGGGGAATCAGCCCCAGCATTTT CASSLDSGGNQPQHF
TRBJ2-1 once TRBD2 15 TRBV4-3 TGCGCCAGCAGCCAAGAAGTCGGACTAGTGAATGAGCAGTTCTTC CASSQEVGLVNEQFF
TRBJ1-6 . . 12 TRBV28 TGTGCCAGCAGCCAAACTGGTTCACCCCTCCACTTT CASSQTGSPLHF
TRBJ1-1 . . 13 TRBV7-2 TGTGCCAGCAGCTTAGGGCAGAACACTGAAGCTTTCTTT CASSLGQNTEAFF
TRBJ1-2 . . 13 TRBV5-6 TGTGCCAGCAGCTTGGAGGTCAGCAGAGGCTACACCTTC CASSLEVSRGYTF
TRBJ2-5 . . 14 TRBV7-2 TGTGCCAGCAGCCAATCAATTGGGAGAGAGACCCAGTACTTC CASSQSIGRETQYF
TRBJ1-3 . . 15 TRBV5-8 TGTGCCAGCAGCATCGGACTGTTCTCTGGAAACACCATATATTTT CASSIGLFSGNTIYF
TRBJ2-7 . . 14 TRBV6-5 TGTGCCAGCAGTGATAGGTCAGGGCGGCGCGAGCAGTACTTC CASSDRSGRREQYF
TRBJ1-4 . . 13 TRBV29-1 TGCAGCGTTGCAAGGGGTTTTAATGAAAAACTGTTTTTT CSVARGFNEKLFF
TRBJ2-3 few . 14 TRBV9 TGTGCCAGCAGCCTCCCGGGACGCACAGATACGCAGTATTTT CASSLPGRTDTQYF
TRBJ2-5 . . 14 TRBV10-1 TGCGCCAGCAGTGAGTCCGGGGGCCGAGAGACCCAGTACTTC CASSESGGRETQYF
TRBJ2-5 . . 15 TRBV7-9 TGTGCCAGCAGCTTAGGGGGCGGGGCGGGAGAGACCCAGTACTTC CASSLGGGAGETQYF
TRBJ2-7 . . 10 TRBV20-1 TGCAGGGGACGAACCTACGAGCAGTACTTC CRGRTYEQYF
TRBJ1-2 . . 15 TRBV30 TGTGCCTGGGAAGCCACGGGGGCCCTAAACTATGGCTACACCTTC CAWEATGALNYGYTF
TRBJ2-7 . TRBD1 14 TRBV6-1 TGTGCCAGCAACCGACAGGGTGGGACCTACGAGCAGTACTTC CASNRQGGTYEQYF
TRBJ2-2 . TRBD1 15 TRBV6-6 TGTGCCAGCAGGGGGACAGTTTCGGACACCGGGGAGCTGTTTTTT CASRGTVSDTGELFF
TRBJ2-5 . TRBD2 13 TRBV12-5 TGTGCTAGTGGTTTTGCCTTAGCGGGGGAGCAGTACTTC CASGFALAGEQYF
TRBJ1-1 . . 15 TRBV21-1 TGTGCCAGCAGCCCTTCCCAGGGTAGCGCCACTGAAGCTTTCTTT CASSPSQGSATEAFF
TRBJ2-1 . TRBD1 17 TRBV9 TGTGCCAGCAGCGTAGCTACCCCCGGACAGGGTGAAGGTGAGCAGTTCTTC CASSVATPGQGEGEQFF
TRBJ2-1 . . 14 TRBV19 TGTGCCAGTAAGGAAAGGCGGGGTTACAATGAGCAGTTCTTC CASKERRGYNEQFF
TRBJ1-3 . TRBD1 17 TRBV9 TGTGCCAGCAGCGTAGGAGTACAGGGGCACTCTGGAAACACCATATATTTT CASSVGVQGHSGNTIYF
TRBJ1-2 . TRBD1 15 TRBV19 TGTGCCAGTAACTCGCCGGGACAGGGTGACTATGGCTACACCTTC CASNSPGQGDYGYTF
TRBJ1-6 . . 15 TRBV7-8 TGTGCCAGCAGCGCTGGGTCTTCTTATAATTCACCCCTCCACTTT CASSAGSSYNSPLHF
TRBJ2-3 . TRBD1 15 TRBV6-1 TGTGCCAGCAGCCGAGGGGGCTTTGAAGCAGATACGCAGTATTTT CASSRGGFEADTQYF
TRBJ2-2 . . 16 TRBV18 TGTGCCAGCTCTCCCGGTGGGGCACGGTCCACCGGGGAGCTGTTTTTT CASSPGGARSTGELFF